This TCR beta chain was sequenced in a study of OX40 agonist ivuxolimab in advanced cancers. This CDR3 contains 14 residues. CDR1 SNHLY and CDR2 FYNNEI come from the germline V gene. Unmatched junction bases numbered 10, after V lost 8 bases and J lost 4 bases. Sequencing was performed with immunoSEQ multiplex PCR; in TCRdb, only in-frame clones are kept and a portion is missing. The data show about 25,000 clones, 60% to 85% seen once. The receptor was isolated from an adult with an advanced solid tumor such as melanoma, head and neck, liver or kidney cancer. The chain uses TRBV2 and TRBJ2-5, with 7 bases identical to TRBD1. Sequences were derived from CD4+ or CD8+ T cells sorted from blood, sampled in a trial of the OX40 agonist ivuxolimab. The CDR3 protein is CASHRGRGTETQYF. CDR3 in DNA: TGTGCCAGCCACAGGGGTCGTGGTACAGAGACCCAGTACTTC.